This T cell receptor beta chain was sequenced during a study of vaccination and CD4 T cells after COVID-19. Overall study: The convalescent group had six males, four females, seven Caucasians, two Asians, one multiracial. Overlapping spike peptides served as the stimulus for the cells. These peptides came from SARS-CoV-2 and from the common cold coronaviruses HCoV-NL63, HCoV-OC43 and HCoV-229E. Treatment of control cultures consisted of a CEFX pool, an HIV-1 Nef pool, or no peptide.

This CDR3 has 14 residues. Germline assignment: CDR1 DFQATT and CDR2 SNEGSKA (reference sequence). V lost 6 bases and J 1 base, leaving 14 bases between the germline ends. An Oncomine TCR Beta short-read assay was used to sequence the DNA from cultured CD4+ T cells. MiXCR, applied by TCRdb to the PCR reads, yields one record per CDR3 protein. The sample has 12,000 or so distinct CDR3 sequences; 40% to 65% are singletons. This sample's treatment: approximately 9-day PBMC culture with coronavirus spike peptide pools or control peptides (ViraFEST assay). TCR sequencing followed the expansion of antigen-specific T cells with peptide pools in ViraFEST. With respect to this clonotype: The antigen remains unidentified.

The chain employs TRBV20-1 and TRBJ2-3; no clear D. The TCR was taken from a human donor who had recovered from COVID-19. The sample was CD4+ T cells from blood, cultured in vitro. CDR3 sequence: CSAKSSFGTDTQYF. The CDR3 DNA reads TGCAGTGCCAAGAGCAGTTTTGGCACAGATACGCAGTATTTT.